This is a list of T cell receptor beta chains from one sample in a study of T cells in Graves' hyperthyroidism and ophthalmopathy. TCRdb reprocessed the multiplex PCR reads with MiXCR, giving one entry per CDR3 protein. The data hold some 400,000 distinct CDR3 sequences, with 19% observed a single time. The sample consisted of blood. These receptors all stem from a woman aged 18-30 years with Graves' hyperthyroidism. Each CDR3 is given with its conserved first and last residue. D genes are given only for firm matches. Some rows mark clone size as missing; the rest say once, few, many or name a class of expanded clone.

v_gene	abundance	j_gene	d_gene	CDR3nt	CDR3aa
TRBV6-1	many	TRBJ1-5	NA	TGTGCCAGCAAGCCAAATTGGGGAACCAATCAGCCCCAGCATTTT	CASKPNWGTNQPQHF
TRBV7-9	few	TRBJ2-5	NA	TGTGCCAGCAGCTCACCCACCCTCCAAGAGACCCAGTACTTC	CASSSPTLQETQYF
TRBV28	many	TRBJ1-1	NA	TGTGCCAGCAGTTTACCGGGGTGGGCTGAAGCTTTCTTT	CASSLPGWAEAFF
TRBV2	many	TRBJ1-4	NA	TGTGCCAGCAGTGAATCGGGGGGGGGCGCGGAAAAACTGTTTTTT	CASSESGGGAEKLFF
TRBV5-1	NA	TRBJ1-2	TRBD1	TGCGCCAGCAGCCATGACAGGGATGGCTACACCTTC	CASSHDRDGYTF
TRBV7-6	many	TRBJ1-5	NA	TGTGCCAGCAGCTTAGCGCCGGCAGGTGAGGGCAATCAGCCCCAGCATTTT	CASSLAPAGEGNQPQHF
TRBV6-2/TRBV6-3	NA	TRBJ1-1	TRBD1	TGTGCCAGCAGTTCTCGGGACAGATTTTCGCACACTGAAGCTTTCTTT	CASSSRDRFSHTEAFF
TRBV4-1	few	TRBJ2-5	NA	TGCGCCAGCAGCCAAGTAGTCGGTGAGACCCAGTACTTC	CASSQVVGETQYF
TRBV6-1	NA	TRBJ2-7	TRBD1	TGTGCCAGCCATACCGGGACAGAGTTCTACGAGCAGTACTTC	CASHTGTEFYEQYF
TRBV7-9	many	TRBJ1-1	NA	TGTGCCAGCAGCTTAGTAGGAGAATCTGAAGCTTTCTTT	CASSLVGESEAFF
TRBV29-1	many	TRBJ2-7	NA	TGCAGCGTCACCGGGACACCGACCTACGAGCAGTACTTC	CSVTGTPTYEQYF
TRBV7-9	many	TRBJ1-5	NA	TGTGCCAGCAGCTTATCAGGGGCAGGCGGTCAGCCCCAGCATTTT	CASSLSGAGGQPQHF
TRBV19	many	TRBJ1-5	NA	TGTGCCAGTAGTCCCCAGGGTCCTAGCAATCAGCCCCAGCATTTT	CASSPQGPSNQPQHF
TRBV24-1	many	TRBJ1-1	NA	TGTGCCACCAGTGATTCAGAGTACACTGAAGCTTTCTTT	CATSDSEYTEAFF
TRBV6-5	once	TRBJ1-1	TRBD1	TGTGCCAGCAGTTACTCGCAGGGGGTACAAAACACTGAAGCTTTCTTT	CASSYSQGVQNTEAFF
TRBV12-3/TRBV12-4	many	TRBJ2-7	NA	TGTGCCAGCCGCAGCGCCGCCTACGAGCAGTACTTC	CASRSAAYEQYF
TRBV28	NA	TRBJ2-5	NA	TGTGCCAGCAGTTCTCTGGCGACCCAGTACTTC	CASSSLATQYF
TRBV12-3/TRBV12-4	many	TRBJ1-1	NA	TGTGCCAGCAGTTTTTGGCGACGGAACACTGAAGCTTTCTTT	CASSFWRRNTEAFF
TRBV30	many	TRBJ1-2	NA	TGTGCCTGGGCCACGTTCGGGGGGCGCGACTATGGCTACACCTTC	CAWATFGGRDYGYTF
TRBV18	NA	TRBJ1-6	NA	TGTGCCAGCTCCCCGGACTTATATAATTCACCCCTCCACTTT	CASSPDLYNSPLHF
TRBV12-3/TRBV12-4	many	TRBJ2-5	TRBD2	TGTGCCAGCAGAGTAGCGGGGGGGGTCCAAGAGACCCAGTACTTC	CASRVAGGVQETQYF
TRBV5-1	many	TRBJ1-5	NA	TGCGCCAGCAGCTTGGAGGGAGGGGCGGTTCAGCCCCAGCATTTT	CASSLEGGAVQPQHF
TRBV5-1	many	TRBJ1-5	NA	TGCGCCAGCAGCTTGTCGCCAGGCAATCAGCCCCAGCATTTT	CASSLSPGNQPQHF
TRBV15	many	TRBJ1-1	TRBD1	TGTGCCACCAGCCATCGCCTGACAGGGGATGAAGCTTTCTTT	CATSHRLTGDEAFF
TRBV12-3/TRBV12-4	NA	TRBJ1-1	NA	TGTGCCAGCAGTGCGTCGGGGGACACTGAAGCTTTCTTT	CASSASGDTEAFF
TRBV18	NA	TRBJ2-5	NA	TGTGCCAGCTCACAACAGGTCGAAGAGACCCAGTACTTC	CASSQQVEETQYF
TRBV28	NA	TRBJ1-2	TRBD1	TGTGCCAGCAGGGGGCTGGGACAGGGCCACAGTGGCTACACCTTC	CASRGLGQGHSGYTF
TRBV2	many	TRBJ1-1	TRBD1	TGTGCCAGCAGTCAAATGGGACAGGGTTTAAGTGAAGCTTTCTTT	CASSQMGQGLSEAFF
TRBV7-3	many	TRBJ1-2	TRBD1	TGTGCCAGCAGCTTAAGCATCGACAGGGAAGGCTACACCTTC	CASSLSIDREGYTF
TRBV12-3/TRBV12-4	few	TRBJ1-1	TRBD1	TGTGCCAGCCAAGGACAGGAAGATATGTACACTGAAGCTTTCTTT	CASQGQEDMYTEAFF
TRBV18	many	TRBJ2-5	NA	TGTGCCAGCTCGACTGTAGTGGAGACCCAGTACTTC	CASSTVVETQYF
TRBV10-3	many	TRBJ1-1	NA	TGTGCCATCAGTGAGAACTCGCGACGAGCTGAAGCTTTCTTT	CAISENSRRAEAFF
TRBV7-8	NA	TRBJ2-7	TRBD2	TGTGCCAGCAGCCCTTGGACTAGCGGGGGAAGAACCTACGAGCAGTACTTC	CASSPWTSGGRTYEQYF
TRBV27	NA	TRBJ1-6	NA	TGTGCCAGCAGTCCCTCCCGCTCCTATAATTCACCCCTCCACTTT	CASSPSRSYNSPLHF
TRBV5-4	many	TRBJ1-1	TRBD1	TGTGCCAGCAGCGCACCGACAGGGGGCTACACTGAAGCTTTCTTT	CASSAPTGGYTEAFF
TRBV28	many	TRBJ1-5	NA	TGTGCCAGCACCCGCGGAGGGGGTCCCAATCAGCCCCAGCATTTT	CASTRGGGPNQPQHF
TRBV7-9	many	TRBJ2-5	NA	TGTGCCAGCAGTTTCGGGCTGTACCAAGAGACCCAGTACTTC	CASSFGLYQETQYF
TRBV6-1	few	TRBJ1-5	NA	TGTGCCAGCACCCCCCCCGGATATAGCAATCAGCCCCAGCATTTT	CASTPPGYSNQPQHF
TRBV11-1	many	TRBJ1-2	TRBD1	TGTGCCAGCAGCCCCATGGGACAGGGGGCGCATCGGTATGGCTACACCTTC	CASSPMGQGAHRYGYTF
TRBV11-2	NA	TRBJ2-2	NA	TGTGCCAGCAGCTCACGCCGAGGGGTGAACACCGGGGAGCTGTTTTTT	CASSSRRGVNTGELFF
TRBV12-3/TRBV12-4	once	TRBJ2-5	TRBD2	TGTGCCAGCAGTTTTGGGACTAGCGGGATCCAAGAGACCCAGTACTTC	CASSFGTSGIQETQYF
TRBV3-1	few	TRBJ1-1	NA	TGTGCCAGCAGCCAAGCAGGGAGGGACACTGAAGCTTTCTTT	CASSQAGRDTEAFF
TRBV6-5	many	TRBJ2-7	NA	TGTGCCAGCAGGCCACTCTTAGACCTCCGGGACTGGTGGCGAACCTACGAGCAGTACTTC	CASRPLLDLRDWWRTYEQYF
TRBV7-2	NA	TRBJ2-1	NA	TGTGCCAGCAGCTGGGGGTACAATGAGCAGTTCTTC	CASSWGYNEQFF
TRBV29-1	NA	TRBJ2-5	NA	TGCAGCGTTGTTGGCAGGGTGGAGACCCAGTACTTC	CSVVGRVETQYF
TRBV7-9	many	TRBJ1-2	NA	TGTGCCAGCAGCGCCGGTGTTGACTATGGCTACACCTTC	CASSAGVDYGYTF
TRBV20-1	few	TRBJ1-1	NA	TGCAGTGCTGATCCGGGACCTGGGGTATTCGAAGCTTTCTTT	CSADPGPGVFEAFF
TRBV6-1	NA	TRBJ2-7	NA	TGTGCCAGCAATCGAGGTTACGAGCAGTACTTC	CASNRGYEQYF
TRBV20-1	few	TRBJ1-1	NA	TGCAGTGCTCCCCGACAGTCCACTGAAGCTTTCTTT	CSAPRQSTEAFF
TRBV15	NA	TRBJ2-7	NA	TGTGCCACCAGCAGAGAGGCCCTGAGCTCCTACGAGCAGTACTTC	CATSREALSSYEQYF
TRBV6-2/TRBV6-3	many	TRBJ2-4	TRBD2	TGTGCCAGCAGTTACTCGGACACTAGCGGGGGGTTAAGGTACTTC	CASSYSDTSGGLRYF
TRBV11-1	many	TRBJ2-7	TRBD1	TGTGCCAGCAGCAAATCCGGTGGACAGGGCAATCGCGAGCAGTACTTC	CASSKSGGQGNREQYF
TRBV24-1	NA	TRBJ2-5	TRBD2	TGTGCCACCAGTGATTTGCCTAGCGGGGGAAGGCAAGAGACCCAGTACTTC	CATSDLPSGGRQETQYF